This TCR beta chain was identified during a study of shared clonotypes between healthy human individuals. Study conclusions and caveats: When compared with the clonotypes that were shared by all four sorted-subset donors, the non-shared clonotypes turned out to have lower generation probabilities. Large depth notwithstanding, sorted-subset sequencing proved incomplete by rarefaction.

For sorted subsets, about 200 ng DNA per replicate equaled about 30,000 T cell genomes. TCRdb keeps only in-frame clones here, not all; method: immunoSEQ multiplex PCR. The table lists around 2.5 million clones, over 85% of them singletons. As to this clone: Antigen: not known.

V gave up 5 bases and J gave up 2 bases, with 6 bases separating them. The CDR3 runs 12 residues. Per the germline V gene, CDR1 is MNHNS and CDR2 is SASEGT. The sequenced sample consisted of naive CD4+ T cells from PBMCs. Regarding subset: CD45RA+ positively selected. This clonotype was sampled from a man between 18 and 29 years old in good health. Some clones in this sample may be carry-over from other donors' samples. This chain links TRBV6-1 with TRBJ2-5, with D unclear. In DNA, the CDR3 is TGTGCCAGCAGTCTTTGGCAAGAGACCCAGTACTTC. Its translation is CASSLWQETQYF.